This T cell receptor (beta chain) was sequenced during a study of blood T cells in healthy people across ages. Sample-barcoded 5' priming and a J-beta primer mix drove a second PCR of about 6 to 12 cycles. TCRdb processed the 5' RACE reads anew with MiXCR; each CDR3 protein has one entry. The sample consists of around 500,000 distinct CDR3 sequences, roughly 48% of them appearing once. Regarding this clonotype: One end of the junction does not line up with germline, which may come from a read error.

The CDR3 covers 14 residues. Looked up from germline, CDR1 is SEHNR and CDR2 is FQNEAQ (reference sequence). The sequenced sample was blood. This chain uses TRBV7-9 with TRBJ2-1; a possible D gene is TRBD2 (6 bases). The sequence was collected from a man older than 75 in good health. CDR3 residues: CASSVAENYNEQFF. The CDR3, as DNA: TGTGCCAGCAGCGTAGCGGAGAATTACAATGAGCAGTTCTTC.